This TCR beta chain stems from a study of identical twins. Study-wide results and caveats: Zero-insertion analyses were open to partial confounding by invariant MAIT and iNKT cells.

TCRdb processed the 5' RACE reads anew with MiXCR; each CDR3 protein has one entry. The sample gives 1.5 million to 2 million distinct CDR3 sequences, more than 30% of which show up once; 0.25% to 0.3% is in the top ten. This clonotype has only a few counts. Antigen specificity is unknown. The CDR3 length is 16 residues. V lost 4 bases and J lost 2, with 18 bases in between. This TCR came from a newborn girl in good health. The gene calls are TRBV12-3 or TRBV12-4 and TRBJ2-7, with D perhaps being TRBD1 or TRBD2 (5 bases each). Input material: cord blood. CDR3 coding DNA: TGTGCCAGCAGTTCGAGCTTCCGGGACCTAGCCTACGAGCAGTACTTC. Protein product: CASSSSFRDLAYEQYF.